Ten or more counts support the clone carrying this T cell receptor (beta chain). What it binds is not known. This specimen belongs to a study of CD8+ T cells in alopecia areata. Study as a whole: Treated patients were given oral tofacitinib, which was dosed at 5 to 10 mg twice daily. Overall study results and limits: Higher clonality was seen in lesional scalp than in normal scalp, especially in alopecia totalis/universalis. Sequenced scalp T cells also include alphabeta T cells resident in normal skin. Among the top 100, expanded CD8+ clones, as well as scalp clonality, were significantly decreased by tofacitinib.

Germline V gene data show CDR1 as MNHEY and CDR2 as SMNVEV (reference sequence). The V gene lost 8 bases and the J gene lost 6 bases, with 16 bases spanning the gap. This CDR3 spans 13 amino acids. The authors extracted RNA and reverse transcribed it into cDNA as the sequencing template. Clones were read by immunoSEQ multiplex PCR, and TCRdb kept only the in-frame ones, dropping some. The sample has tens of thousands of clones; 29% are singletons. The sample's treatment: oral pan-JAK inhibitor, 5-10 mg twice daily. The chain employs TRBV27 and TRBJ1-2; D gene unclear. Source: CD8+ T cells sorted from blood, taken at week 4, from a patient treated with tofacitinib. This clonotype originated in a human donor with alopecia areata. In nucleotides, the CDR3 is TGTGCCAGCCGTTCGGGGTGGGTCGATGGCTACACCTTC. It is translated as CASRSGWVDGYTF.